The rows below give T cell receptor beta chains drawn from one sample of a study of shared clonotypes between healthy human individuals. Method: immunoSEQ multiplex PCR; TCRdb's copy keeps in-frame clones and lacks some. The table lists about 550,000 clones, roughly 95% of them singletons. The specimen was naive CD8+ T cells sorted from blood. Receptors were obtained from a woman younger than 45 in good health. CDR3s include the opening cysteine and the closing phenylalanine or tryptophan. The order of the fields is J gene, D gene, V gene, clone size, CDR3 protein, CDR3 DNA. The D gene is left open where the match is weak. Clone size is given for some rows only: seen once, a few or many times, or a class if the clone is expanded.

TRBJ2-1,-,TRBV27,once,CASSLSSGSNEQFF,TGTGCCAGCAGTTTATCGTCCGGGTCCAATGAGCAGTTCTTC
TRBJ2-3,TRBD2,TRBV7-9,-,CASSFRLAGVPDTQYF,TGTGCCAGCAGCTTCCGACTAGCGGGAGTACCAGATACGCAGTATTTT
TRBJ2-1,TRBD2,TRBV11-2,-,CASSLGGEQFF,TGTGCCAGCAGCCTCGGGGGGGAGCAGTTCTTC
TRBJ1-4,TRBD1,TRBV10-3,-,CAISDPGQGHWEKLFF,TGTGCCATCAGTGACCCCGGACAGGGTCATTGGGAAAAACTGTTTTTT
TRBJ2-7,TRBD1,TRBV2,-,CASRGTGAYEQYF,TGTGCCAGCAGGGGGACAGGAGCTTACGAGCAGTACTTC
TRBJ2-7,TRBD1,TRBV7-9,-,CASRPGTDHYEQYF,TGTGCCAGCAGACCCGGGACAGATCACTACGAGCAGTACTTC
TRBJ2-1,-,TRBV4-1,-,CASSSRTGGGNEQFF,TGCGCCAGCAGCTCCAGGACAGGAGGGGGCAATGAGCAGTTCTTC
TRBJ2-2,-,TRBV11-3,-,CASSSPGRGQNTGELFF,TGTGCCAGCAGCTCTCCAGGTCGTGGCCAGAACACCGGGGAGCTGTTTTTT
TRBJ2-1,-,TRBV27,-,CASSPAGHYNEQFF,TGTGCCAGCAGTCCAGCCGGACATTACAATGAGCAGTTCTTC
TRBJ2-7,TRBD1,TRBV7-2,-,CASSHSGGSSYEQYF,TGTGCCAGCAGCCATTCAGGGGGCAGCTCCTACGAGCAGTACTTC
TRBJ2-7,TRBD2,TRBV28,-,CASTSSGTSSYEQYF,TGTGCCAGCACCAGTTCCGGGACTAGCTCTTACGAGCAGTACTTC
TRBJ2-2,TRBD2,TRBV2,-,CASSEAFWREGSNTGELFF,TGTGCCAGCAGTGAAGCTTTCTGGCGGGAGGGATCGAACACCGGGGAGCTGTTTTTT
TRBJ2-7,-,TRBV4-2,-,CASSLTPYEQYF,TGTGCCAGCAGCCTAACTCCCTACGAGCAGTACTTC